One and the same sample provided the 20 T cell receptor beta chains below, sequenced in a study of T-cell reconstitution after alpha-beta-depleted transplantation in children. Preparation of the TCRbeta library involved a method that used unique molecular identifiers. One entry per CDR3 protein results from TCRdb running MiXCR on the PCR reads. The top ten hold 3% of the sample, which has 190,000 or so distinct CDR3 sequences, about 6.3% seen once. The sequences come from PBMCs from the stem cell graft donor, collected from the stem cell graft. The receptors were gathered from a human donor who donated a stem cell graft to a child with Wiskott-Aldrich syndrome.

V gene TRBV7-2 combines with J gene TRBJ2-1; 8 nucleotides agree with TRBD1. J lost 7 bases, V lost 6 bases, and 11 bases had no gene match. This CDR3 contains 15 residues. Germline V CDR1 and CDR2: SGHTA, FQGNSA. This CDR3 is CASRIGQGEGNEQFF. Written as DNA, the CDR3 is TGTGCCAGCAGGATCGGACAGGGAGAGGGAAATGAGCAGTTCTTC. The whole variable domain, remainder taken from reference TRBV7-2 and TRBJ2-1, is GAGVSQSPSNKVTEKGKDVELRCDPISGHTALYWYRQSLGQGLEFLIYFQGNSAPDKSGLPSDRFSAERTGGSVSTLTIQRTQQEDSAVYLCASRIGQGEGNEQFFGPGTRLTVL.

This clonotype came up many times. For the CDR3, the DNA is TGCGCCACTGCCCCATTAGCGGGTGATGAGACCCAGTACTTC. Protein sequence: CATAPLAGDETQYF. The rearrangement uses TRBV5-1 and TRBJ2-5; 7 bases are a match to TRBD2. The CDR3 consists of 14 residues. Germline-derived CDR1 and CDR2 are SGHRS and YFSETQ. V trimming: 9 bases; J trimming: 5 bases; junction bases outside the gene matches: 13.

This clonotype occurred many times. This sequence joins TRBV5-6 and TRBJ1-2; D not resolved. In germline, CDR1 is SGHDT, CDR2 YYEEEE. With 0 bases removed from V and 5 bases from J, the gap between germline ends came to 8 bases. CDR3 length: 13 amino acids. CDR3 DNA: TGTGCCAGCAGCTTGGCGGGTCTTTATGGCTACACCTTC. Translated: CASSLAGLYGYTF.

This clonotype was observed many times. J is TRBJ1-6 and V is TRBV27; 9 bases fit TRBD1. V was clipped by 4 bases and J by 9 bases; unmatched bases: 7. There are 15 residues in the CDR3. In germline, CDR1 is MNHEY, CDR2 SMNVEV (reference sequence). The CDR3 DNA is TGTGCCAGCAGTTCCCACCGACAGGGGGGTTCACCCCTCCACTTT. Translated: CASSSHRQGGSPLHF.

This sequence joins TRBV19 and TRBJ1-2, with TRBD1 matching over 11 bases. V lost 5 bases, J lost 7 bases, and 9 bases stayed unmatched. Germline-derived CDR1 and CDR2 are LNHDA and SQIVND (reference sequence). This CDR3 region has 15 residues. The chain's CDR3 is CASSLDRGLFGGYTF. The CDR3, as DNA: TGTGCCAGTAGTCTGGACAGGGGGCTGTTTGGTGGCTACACCTTC.

The table lists this clonotype with many counts. The gene calls are TRBV15 and TRBJ2-3; a weak D match, TRBD2 (6 bases). Germline CDR1 and CDR2: LNHNV and YYDKDF (reference sequence). Trimming removed 5 bases at V and 0 bases at J, with 12 bases between. This CDR3 has 15 amino acids. The CDR3 coding sequence is TGTGCCACCAGCCCGGGGGAAACTAGCACAGATACGCAGTATTTT. Encoded protein: CATSPGETSTDTQYF.

There are many counts of this clonotype. The genes are TRBV20-1 and TRBJ1-3; 8 nucleotides line up with TRBD1. V was pared by 0 bases and J by 4 bases, with 5 bases of the junction left unmatched. The CDR3 loop spans 15 amino acids. Per germline, CDR1 DFQATT and CDR2 SNEGSKA (reference sequence). The CDR3 sequence is CSARDNPGGGNTIYF. In nucleotides, the CDR3 is TGCAGTGCTAGAGATAATCCAGGGGGCGGAAACACCATATATTTT.

This clonotype has a count of ten or more. This chain joins TRBV7-8 and TRBJ2-1; 11 bases are a match to TRBD2. Germline V lookup: CDR1 SGHVS, CDR2 FQNEAQ. V was pared by 5 bases and J by 2 bases, with 5 bases of the junction left unmatched. The CDR3 is 16 residues long. The CDR3 is CASSRTSGRTYNEQFF. DNA for the CDR3: TGTGCCAGCAGCCGGACTAGCGGGCGTACCTACAATGAGCAGTTCTTC.

V and J are TRBV18 and TRBJ2-2; TRBD1 or TRBD2 may be the D gene (5 bases each). CDR1 and CDR2 (germline): KGHSH, LQKENI. This CDR3 has 14 residues. Trimming cost V 2 bases and J 8 bases, with 12 bases left between them. The CDR3 DNA reads TGTGCCAGCTCACCAACGGACGGGACGGGGGAGCTGTTTTTT. This translates into CASSPTDGTGELFF. The full variable domain, its missing parts supplied by reference TRBV18 and TRBJ2-2, is NAGVMQNPRHLVRRRGQEARLRCSPMKGHSHVYWYRQLPEEGLKFMVYLQKENIIDESGMPKERFSAEFPKEGPSILRIQQVVRGDSAAYFCASSPTDGTGELFFGEGSRLTVL.

This clonotype showed up many times. V usage is TRBV5-5 and J usage is TRBJ2-3, with 7 positions matching TRBD2. Germline-derived CDR1 and CDR2 are SGHKS and YYEKEE (reference sequence). The V segment lost 4 bases and the J segment 0 bases; nucleotides outside the gene matches: 5. The CDR3 totals 15 residues. The DNA of the CDR3 is TGTGCCAGCAGCCCCCTCGGGGGGAGCACAGATACGCAGTATTTT. It encodes CASSPLGGSTDTQYF.

In this sample, this clonotype turned up a few times. The V call is TRBV7-9, the J call TRBJ2-7, with D possibly being TRBD1 (5 bases). This CDR3 is built from 12 residues. From germline, CDR1 is SEHNR and CDR2 FQNEAQ (reference sequence). Trimming pared 5 bases from V and 6 bases from J, leaving 11 bases between. CDR3 in amino acids: CASSTTASEQYF. Written as DNA, the CDR3 is TGTGCCAGCAGCACGACAGCTTCCGAGCAGTACTTC. The full variable domain, with the rest looked up from reference TRBV7-9 and TRBJ2-7, is DTGVSQNPRHKITKRGQNVTFRCDPISEHNRLYWYRQTLGQGPEFLTYFQNEAQLEKSRLLSDRFSAERPKGSFSTLEIQRTEQGDSAMYLCASSTTASEQYFGPGTRLTVT.

In its sample, this clonotype was seen many times. The J gene is TRBJ2-1, the V gene TRBV7-9; 7 bases line up with TRBD1. From germline, CDR1 is SEHNR and CDR2 FQNEAQ (reference sequence). This CDR3 is 16 amino acids long. Trimming took 4 bases from V and 2 from J; bases not matched to a gene: 8. CDR3 sequence: CASSSQQGSPYNEQFF. DNA for the CDR3: TGTGCCAGCAGCTCGCAACAGGGGTCCCCCTACAATGAGCAGTTCTTC.

This clonotype was counted at least ten times. Written as DNA, the CDR3 is TGTGCCATCAAACCGGGACTAGCGTCTTATCGGGGCAATGAGCAGTTCTTC. Translating it yields CAIKPGLASYRGNEQFF. The chain employs TRBV10-3 and TRBJ2-1; 10 bases line up with TRBD2. Looked up from germline, CDR1 is ENHRY and CDR2 is SYGVKD. CDR3 length: 17 residues. J was trimmed by 6 bases and V by 7 bases; bases with no gene match: 15.

This clonotype was seen repeatedly, ten times or more. The chain joins TRBV6-5 to TRBJ1-2; D unclear. CDR1 is MNHEY, CDR2 SVGAGI, per germline. V was trimmed by 2 bases and J by 7 bases, leaving 20 bases between them. This CDR3 has 16 amino acids. The DNA for the CDR3 is TGTGCCAGCAGTTACACCCCTCCCGGGGAGATAGGTGGCTACACCTTC. Residues: CASSYTPPGEIGGYTF.

This clonotype was detected many times. This rearrangement joins TRBV6-1 to TRBJ2-7; TRBD2 agrees at 7 bases. The trim removed 6 bases at V and 5 bases at J, leaving 10 bases unmatched. Germline assignment: CDR1 MNHNS and CDR2 SASEGT. The CDR3 consists of 14 residues. The CDR3 sequence is CASRREGRGDEQYF. The CDR3 DNA reads TGTGCCAGCAGAAGGGAGGGCCGAGGGGACGAGCAGTACTTC.

This clonotype was seen repeatedly, ten times or more. This chain uses TRBV9 with TRBJ2-7, with D tentatively TRBD1 or TRBD2 (5 bases each). This CDR3 spans 15 amino acids. V was trimmed by 4 bases and J by 0 bases, leaving 14 bases between them. Germline loops: CDR1 SGDLS, CDR2 YYNGEE. CDR3 in DNA: TGTGCCAGCAGCCTAGGGACCGCGAGCTCCTACGAGCAGTACTTC. Protein sequence: CASSLGTASSYEQYF.

This clonotype showed up just a few times. This sequence joins TRBV5-1 and TRBJ2-3; tentative D call: TRBD2 (7 bases). Germline V gene sequence: CDR1 SGHRS, CDR2 YFSETQ. The CDR3 covers 16 residues. V was trimmed by 1 base and J by 2 bases, leaving 14 bases between them. The CDR3 nucleotides are TGCGCCAGCAGCTTGTACACGCGGGGGCCCACAGATACGCAGTATTTT. It translates to CASSLYTRGPTDTQYF. Complete variable domain (other parts from reference TRBV5-1 and TRBJ2-3): KAGVTQTPRYLIKTRGQQVTLSCSPISGHRSVSWYQQTPGQGLQFLFEYFSETQRNKGNFPGRFSGRQFSNSRSEMNVSTLELGDSALYLCASSLYTRGPTDTQYFGPGTRLTVL.

This clonotype was seen many times. The chain uses TRBV25-1 and TRBJ2-5, with D maybe TRBD2 (5 bases). This CDR3 contains 14 residues. CDR1 is MGHDK and CDR2 is SYGVNS in the germline V gene. Trimming removed 0 bases at V and 0 bases at J, with 5 bases between. The CDR3 is CASSEYGNQETQYF. The CDR3 DNA is TGTGCCAGCAGTGAATACGGGAACCAAGAGACCCAGTACTTC.

V and J are TRBV5-1 and TRBJ2-1; TRBD2 aligns across 11 bases. Trimming cost V 1 base and J 7 bases; bases outside gene matches: 4. CDR1 is SGHRS and CDR2 is YFSETQ in the germline V gene. The CDR3 runs 15 residues. The CDR3 DNA is TGCGCCAGCAGCTTGTCTCTAGCGGGAGGTAATGAGCAGTTCTTC. Translation: CASSLSLAGGNEQFF.

V is TRBV7-2 and J is TRBJ2-2, with D tentatively TRBD1 (5 bases). Germline V lookup: CDR1 SGHTA, CDR2 FQGNSA. CDR3 length equals 16 residues. With 5 bases removed from V and 1 base from J, the gap between germline ends came to 14 bases. The CDR3 reads CASSKRQLLNTGELFF. Here the CDR3 DNA reads TGTGCCAGCAGCAAAAGACAGTTGTTGAACACCGGGGAGCTGTTTTTT.